The TCR beta chain described here comes from a study of blood T cell repertoires in COVID-19. Study information: Italy, Spain and the United States were the sources of the convalescent and acute COVID-19 samples. PBMCs, B-cell-depleted T cells, or T cells were the source of the cDNA or gDNA that made up the material.

Cohort 3 recovery required two negative PCRs, clearance, or symptom resolution. The table lists this clone with a few counts. Original processing notes: Researchers report that nucleated cell counts were estimated from reference gene primer amplification. TCRdb keeps only in-frame clones here, not all; method: immunoSEQ multiplex PCR. V and J calls and clone size are given by that table; D and trimming were obtained from the DNA. The sample lists about 380,000 clones; around nine tenths were seen once. Sequenced material: PBMCs or T cells enriched from blood (not recorded which). This TCR came from a woman under 30 who had recovered from COVID-19.

Written as DNA, the CDR3 is TGTGCCTGGGAACCGGGACACATGAACACTGAAGCTTTCTTT. As protein: CAWEPGHMNTEAFF. This rearrangement joins TRBV30 to TRBJ1-1; D is possibly TRBD1 (6 bases). CDR3 length equals 14 residues. The germline V gene has CDR1 GTSNPN and CDR2 SVGIG (reference sequence). Trimming removed 5 bases from V and 0 bases from J, with 13 bases in between.